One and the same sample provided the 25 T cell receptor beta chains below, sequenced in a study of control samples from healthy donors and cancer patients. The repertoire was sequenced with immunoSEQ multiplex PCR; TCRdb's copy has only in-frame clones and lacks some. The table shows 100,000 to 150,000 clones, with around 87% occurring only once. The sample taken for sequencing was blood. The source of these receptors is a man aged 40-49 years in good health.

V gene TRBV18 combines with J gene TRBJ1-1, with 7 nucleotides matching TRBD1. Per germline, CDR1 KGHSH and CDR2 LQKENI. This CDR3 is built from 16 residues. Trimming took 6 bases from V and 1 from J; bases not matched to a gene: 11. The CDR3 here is CASSLQGNKGNTEAFF. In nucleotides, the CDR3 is TGTGCCAGCTCGCTACAGGGGAATAAAGGGAACACTGAAGCTTTCTTT.

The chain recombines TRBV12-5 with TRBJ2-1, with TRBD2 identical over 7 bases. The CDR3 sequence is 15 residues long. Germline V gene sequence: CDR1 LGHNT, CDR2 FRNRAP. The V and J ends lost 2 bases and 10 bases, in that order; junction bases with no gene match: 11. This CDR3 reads CASGLSASGQGEQFF. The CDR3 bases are TGTGCTAGTGGTTTGTCGGCTAGCGGACAAGGAGAGCAGTTCTTC. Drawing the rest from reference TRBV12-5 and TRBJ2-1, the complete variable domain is DARVTQTPRHKVTEMGQEVTMRCQPILGHNTVFWYRQTMMQGLELLAYFRNRAPLDDSGMPKDRFSAEMPDATLATLKIQPSEPRDSAVYFCASGLSASGQGEQFFGPGTRLTVL.

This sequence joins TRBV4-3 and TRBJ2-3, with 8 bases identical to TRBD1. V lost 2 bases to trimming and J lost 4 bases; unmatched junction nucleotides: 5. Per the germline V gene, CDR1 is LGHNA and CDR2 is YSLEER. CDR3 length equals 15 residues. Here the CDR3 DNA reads TGCGCCAGCAGCCAATTGGACAGGGAAGCAGATACGCAGTATTTT. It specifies CASSQLDREADTQYF.

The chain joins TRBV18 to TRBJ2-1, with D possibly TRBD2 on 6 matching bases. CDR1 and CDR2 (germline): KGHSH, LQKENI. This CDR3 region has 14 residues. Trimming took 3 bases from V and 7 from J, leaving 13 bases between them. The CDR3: CASSPTRLRNEQFF. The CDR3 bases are TGTGCCAGCTCACCGACTAGGTTGCGTAATGAGCAGTTCTTC.

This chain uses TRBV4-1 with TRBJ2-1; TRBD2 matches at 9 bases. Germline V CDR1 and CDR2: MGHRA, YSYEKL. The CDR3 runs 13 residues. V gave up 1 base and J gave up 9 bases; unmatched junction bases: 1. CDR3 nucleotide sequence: TGCGCCAGCAGCCAAGGGACTAGCGCTGAGCAGTTCTTC. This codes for CASSQGTSAEQFF.

This CDR3 reads CASSQLGSNEQFF. CDR3 in DNA: TGTGCCAGCAGCCAACTTGGGTCCAATGAGCAGTTCTTC. J is TRBJ2-1 and V is TRBV14, with no clear D. Looked up from germline, CDR1 is SGHDN and CDR2 is FVKESK. The V and J ends lost 2 bases and 6 bases respectively, with 8 bases between them. There are 13 residues in the CDR3.

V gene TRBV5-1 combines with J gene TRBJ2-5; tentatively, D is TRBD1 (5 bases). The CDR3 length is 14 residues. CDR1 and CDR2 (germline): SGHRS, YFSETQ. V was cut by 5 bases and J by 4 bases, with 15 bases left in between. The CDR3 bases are TGCGCCAGCAGAGCTGTAGTGGGGCCAGAGACCCAGTACTTC. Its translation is CASRAVVGPETQYF.

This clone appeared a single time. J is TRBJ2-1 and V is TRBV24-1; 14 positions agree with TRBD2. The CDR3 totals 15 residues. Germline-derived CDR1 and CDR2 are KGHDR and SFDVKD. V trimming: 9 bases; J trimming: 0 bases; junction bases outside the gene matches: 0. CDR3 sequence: CATGTSGGSYNEQFF. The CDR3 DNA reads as TGTGCCACCGGGACTAGCGGGGGCTCCTACAATGAGCAGTTCTTC.

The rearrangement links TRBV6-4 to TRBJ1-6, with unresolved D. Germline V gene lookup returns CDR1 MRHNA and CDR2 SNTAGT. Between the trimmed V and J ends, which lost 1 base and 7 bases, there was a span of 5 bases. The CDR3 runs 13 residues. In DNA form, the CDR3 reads TGTGCCAGCAGTGACTATGGGAATTCACCCCTCCACTTT. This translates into CASSDYGNSPLHF.

CDR3 residues: CASSLGQSITEAFF. The CDR3, as DNA: TGTGCCAGCAGCCTCGGACAATCGATCACTGAAGCTTTCTTT. The chain has TRBV9 and TRBJ1-1; a weak D match, TRBD1 (5 bases). The ends were cut back, 4 bases at V and 4 bases at J, with 14 bases in the middle. This CDR3 has 14 residues. CDR1 SGDLS and CDR2 YYNGEE come from the germline V gene.

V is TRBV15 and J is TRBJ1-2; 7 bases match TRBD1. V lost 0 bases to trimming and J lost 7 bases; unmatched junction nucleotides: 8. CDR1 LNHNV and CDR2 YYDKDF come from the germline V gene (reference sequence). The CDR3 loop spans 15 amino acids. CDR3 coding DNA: TGTGCCACCAGCAGAGACCCCACAGGGGAAGGTGGCTACACCTTC. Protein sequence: CATSRDPTGEGGYTF.

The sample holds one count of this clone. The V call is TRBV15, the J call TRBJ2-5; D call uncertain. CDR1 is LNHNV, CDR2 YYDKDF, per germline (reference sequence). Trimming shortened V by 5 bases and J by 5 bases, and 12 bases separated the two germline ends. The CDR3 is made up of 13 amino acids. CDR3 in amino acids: CATSRQQQETQYF. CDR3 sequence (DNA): TGTGCCACCAGCCGCCAACAGCAGGAGACCCAGTACTTC.

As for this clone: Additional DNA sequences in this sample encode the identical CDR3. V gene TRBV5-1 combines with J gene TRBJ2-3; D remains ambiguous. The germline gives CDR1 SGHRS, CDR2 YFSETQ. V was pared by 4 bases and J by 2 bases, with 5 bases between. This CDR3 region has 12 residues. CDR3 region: CASSLSTDTQYF. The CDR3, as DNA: TGCGCCAGCAGCCTCTCCACAGATACGCAGTATTTT.

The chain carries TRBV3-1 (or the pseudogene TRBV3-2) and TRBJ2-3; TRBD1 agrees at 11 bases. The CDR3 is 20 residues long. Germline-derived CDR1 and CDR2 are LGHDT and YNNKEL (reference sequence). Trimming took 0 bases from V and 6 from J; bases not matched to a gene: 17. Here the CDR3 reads CASSQDIFKDRGRGWDTQYF. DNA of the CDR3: TGTGCCAGCAGCCAAGATATCTTTAAGGACAGGGGGCGGGGATGGGATACGCAGTATTTT.

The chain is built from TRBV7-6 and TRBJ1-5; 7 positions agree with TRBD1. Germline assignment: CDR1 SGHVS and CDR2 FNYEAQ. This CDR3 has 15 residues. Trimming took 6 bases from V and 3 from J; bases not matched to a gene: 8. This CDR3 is CASSRTGALNQPQHF. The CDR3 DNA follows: TGTGCCAGCAGTCGGACAGGAGCCCTCAATCAGCCCCAGCATTTT.

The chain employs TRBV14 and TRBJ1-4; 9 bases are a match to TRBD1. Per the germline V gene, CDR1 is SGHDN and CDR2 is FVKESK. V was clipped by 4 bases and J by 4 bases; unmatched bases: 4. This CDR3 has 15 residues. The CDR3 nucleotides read TGTGCCAGCAGCCCGGGGACAGGGTTTAATGAAAAACTGTTTTTT. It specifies CASSPGTGFNEKLFF.

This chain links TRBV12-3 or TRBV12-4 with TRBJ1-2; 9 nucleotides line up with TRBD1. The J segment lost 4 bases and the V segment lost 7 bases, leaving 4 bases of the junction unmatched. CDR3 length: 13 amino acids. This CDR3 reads CASKQDRGYGYTF. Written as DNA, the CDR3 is TGTGCCAGCAAACAGGACAGGGGCTATGGCTACACCTTC.

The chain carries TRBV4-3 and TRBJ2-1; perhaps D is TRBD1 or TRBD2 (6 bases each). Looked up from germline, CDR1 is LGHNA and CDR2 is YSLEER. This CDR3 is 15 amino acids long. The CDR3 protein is CPTSRGGSVYNEQFF. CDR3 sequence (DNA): TGCCCCACCAGCCGAGGGGGGTCCGTCTACAATGAGCAGTTCTTC.

DNA for the CDR3: TGTGCCAGCAGCCCCTCCGGGACGGGCTACACCGGGGAGCTGTTTTTT. This gives the protein CASSPSGTGYTGELFF. This chain links TRBV5-4 with TRBJ2-2; either TRBD1 or TRBD2 may supply D (5 bases each). Germline V gene lookup returns CDR1 SGHNT and CDR2 YYREEE (reference sequence). Trimming cost V 4 bases and J 3 bases, with 16 bases left between them. The CDR3 runs to 16 residues.

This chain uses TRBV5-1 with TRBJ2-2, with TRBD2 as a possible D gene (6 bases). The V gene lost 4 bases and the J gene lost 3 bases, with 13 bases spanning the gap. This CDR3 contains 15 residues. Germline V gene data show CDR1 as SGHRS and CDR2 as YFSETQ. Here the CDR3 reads CASSVRDSYTGELFF. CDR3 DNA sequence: TGCGCCAGCAGCGTCCGGGACTCTTACACCGGGGAGCTGTTTTTT.

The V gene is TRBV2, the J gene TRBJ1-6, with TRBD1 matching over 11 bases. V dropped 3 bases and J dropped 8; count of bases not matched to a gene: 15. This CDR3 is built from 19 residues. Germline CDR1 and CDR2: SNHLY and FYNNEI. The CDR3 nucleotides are TGTGCCAGCAGTGACGGGCGCAGCAGGGACAGGGGGTTTCATTCACCCCTCCACTTT. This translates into CASSDGRSRDRGFHSPLHF.

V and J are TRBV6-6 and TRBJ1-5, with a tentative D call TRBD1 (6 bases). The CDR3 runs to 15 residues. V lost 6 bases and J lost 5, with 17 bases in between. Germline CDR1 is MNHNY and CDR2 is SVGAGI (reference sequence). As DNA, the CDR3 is TGTGCCAGCAGCTCTAGGGGGAGAGGGGATCAGCCCCAGCATTTT. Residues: CASSSRGRGDQPQHF.

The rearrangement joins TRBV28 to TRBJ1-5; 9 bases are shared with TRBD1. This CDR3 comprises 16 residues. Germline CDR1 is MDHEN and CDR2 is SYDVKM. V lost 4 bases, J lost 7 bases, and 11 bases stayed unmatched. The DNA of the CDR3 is TGTGCCAGCAGTTCCCGGAGACAGGGGGGTCGACAGCCCCAGCATTTT. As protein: CASSSRRQGGRQPQHF.

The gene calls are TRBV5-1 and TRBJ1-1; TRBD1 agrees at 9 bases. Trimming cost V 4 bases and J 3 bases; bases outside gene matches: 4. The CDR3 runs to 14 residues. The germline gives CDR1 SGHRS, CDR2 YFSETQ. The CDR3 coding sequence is TGCGCCAGCAGCCCTGACAGGGGGGACACTGAAGCTTTCTTT. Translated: CASSPDRGDTEAFF. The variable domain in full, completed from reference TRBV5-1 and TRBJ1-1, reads KAGVTQTPRYLIKTRGQQVTLSCSPISGHRSVSWYQQTPGQGLQFLFEYFSETQRNKGNFPGRFSGRQFSNSRSEMNVSTLELGDSALYLCASSPDRGDTEAFFGQGTRLTVV.

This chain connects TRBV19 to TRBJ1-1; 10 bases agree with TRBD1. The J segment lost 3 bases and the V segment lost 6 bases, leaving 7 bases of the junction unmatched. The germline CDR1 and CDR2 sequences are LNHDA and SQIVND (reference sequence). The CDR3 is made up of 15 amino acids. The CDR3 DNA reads TGTGCCAGTAGACCCAGGACAGGGGGGGACACTGAAGCTTTCTTT. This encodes CASRPRTGGDTEAFF. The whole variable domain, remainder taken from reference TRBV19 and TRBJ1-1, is DGGITQSPKYLFRKEGQNVTLSCEQNLNHDAMYWYRQDPGQGLRLIYYSQIVNDFQKGDIAEGYSVSREKKESFPLTVTSAQKNPTAFYLCASRPRTGGDTEAFFGQGTRLTVV.